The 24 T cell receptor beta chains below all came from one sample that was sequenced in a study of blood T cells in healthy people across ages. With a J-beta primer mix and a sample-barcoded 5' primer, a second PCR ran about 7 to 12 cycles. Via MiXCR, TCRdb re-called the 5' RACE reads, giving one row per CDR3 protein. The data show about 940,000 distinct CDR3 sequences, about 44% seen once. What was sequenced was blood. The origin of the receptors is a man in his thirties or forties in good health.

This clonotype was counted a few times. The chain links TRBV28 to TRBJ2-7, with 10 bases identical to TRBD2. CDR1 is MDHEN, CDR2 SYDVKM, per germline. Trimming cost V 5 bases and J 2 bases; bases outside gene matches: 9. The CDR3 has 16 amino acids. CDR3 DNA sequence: TGTGCCAGCAGTGGACCCGGACTAGCGGATCCCTACGAGCAGTACTTC. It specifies CASSGPGLADPYEQYF.

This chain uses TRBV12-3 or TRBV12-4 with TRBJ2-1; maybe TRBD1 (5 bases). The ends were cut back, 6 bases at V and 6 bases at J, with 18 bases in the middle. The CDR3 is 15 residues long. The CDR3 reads CASSPGFGAFNEQFF. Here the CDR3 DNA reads TGTGCCAGCAGCCCCGGTTTTGGGGCGTTCAATGAGCAGTTCTTC.

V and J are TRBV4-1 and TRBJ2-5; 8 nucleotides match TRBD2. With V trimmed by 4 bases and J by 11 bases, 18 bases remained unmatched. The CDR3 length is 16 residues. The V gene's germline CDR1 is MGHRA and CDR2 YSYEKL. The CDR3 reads CASSRPTSGSYNEQYF. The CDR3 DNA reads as TGCGCCAGCAGCCGTCCCACTAGCGGCTCCTACAATGAGCAGTACTTC.

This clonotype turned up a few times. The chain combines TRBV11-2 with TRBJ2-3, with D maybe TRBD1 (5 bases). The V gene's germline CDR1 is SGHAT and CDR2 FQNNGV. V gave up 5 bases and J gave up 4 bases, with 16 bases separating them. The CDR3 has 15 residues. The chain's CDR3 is CASSQGVGLSDTQYF. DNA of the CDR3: TGTGCCAGCAGCCAAGGGGTCGGGCTCTCAGATACGCAGTATTTT.

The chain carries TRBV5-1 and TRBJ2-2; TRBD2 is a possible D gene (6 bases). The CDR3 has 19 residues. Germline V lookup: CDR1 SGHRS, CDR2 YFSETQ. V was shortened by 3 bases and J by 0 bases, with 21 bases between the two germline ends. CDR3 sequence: CASSSLGVTGTSNTGELFF. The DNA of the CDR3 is TGCGCCAGCAGCTCGCTTGGGGTTACCGGGACTTCGAACACCGGGGAGCTGTTTTTT. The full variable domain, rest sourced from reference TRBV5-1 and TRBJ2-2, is KAGVTQTPRYLIKTRGQQVTLSCSPISGHRSVSWYQQTPGQGLQFLFEYFSETQRNKGNFPGRFSGRQFSNSRSEMNVSTLELGDSALYLCASSSLGVTGTSNTGELFFGEGSRLTVL.

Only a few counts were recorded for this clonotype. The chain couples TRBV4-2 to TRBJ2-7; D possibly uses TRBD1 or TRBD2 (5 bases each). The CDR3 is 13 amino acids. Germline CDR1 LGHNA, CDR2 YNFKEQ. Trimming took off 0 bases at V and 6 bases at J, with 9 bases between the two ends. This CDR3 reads CASSQDAGTEQYF. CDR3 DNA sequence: TGTGCCAGCAGCCAAGATGCCGGGACCGAGCAGTACTTC.

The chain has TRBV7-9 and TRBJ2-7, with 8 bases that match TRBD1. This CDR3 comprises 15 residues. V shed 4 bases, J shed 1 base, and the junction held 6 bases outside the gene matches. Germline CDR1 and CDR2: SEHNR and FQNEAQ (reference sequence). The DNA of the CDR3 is TGTGCCAGCAGCTCCGGACAGGGTTGGTCCTACGAGCAGTACTTC. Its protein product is CASSSGQGWSYEQYF.

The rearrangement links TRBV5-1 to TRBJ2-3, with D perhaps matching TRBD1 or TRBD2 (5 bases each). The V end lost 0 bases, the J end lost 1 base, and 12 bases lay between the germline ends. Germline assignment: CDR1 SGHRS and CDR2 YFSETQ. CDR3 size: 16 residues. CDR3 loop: CASSLGGSTGTDTQYF. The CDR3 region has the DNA TGCGCCAGCAGCTTGGGGGGGTCCACCGGCACAGATACGCAGTATTTT.

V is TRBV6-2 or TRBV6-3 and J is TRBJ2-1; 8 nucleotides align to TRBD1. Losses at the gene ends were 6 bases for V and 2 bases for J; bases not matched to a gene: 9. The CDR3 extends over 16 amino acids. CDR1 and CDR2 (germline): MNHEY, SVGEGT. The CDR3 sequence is CASSRSTGGPYNEQFF. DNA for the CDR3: TGTGCCAGCAGCCGCTCTACAGGGGGGCCCTACAATGAGCAGTTCTTC.

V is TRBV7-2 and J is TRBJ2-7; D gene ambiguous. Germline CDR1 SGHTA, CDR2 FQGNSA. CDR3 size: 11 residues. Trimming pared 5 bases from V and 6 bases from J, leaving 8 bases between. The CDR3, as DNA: TGTGCCAGCAGCCCCTCTTGCGAGCAGTACTTC. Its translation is CASSPSCEQYF.

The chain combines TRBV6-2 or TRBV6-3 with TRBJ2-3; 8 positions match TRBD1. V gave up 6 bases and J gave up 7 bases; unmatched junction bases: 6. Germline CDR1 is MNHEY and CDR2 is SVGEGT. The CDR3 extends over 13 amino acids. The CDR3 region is CASSLGQVNTQYF. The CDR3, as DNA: TGTGCCAGCAGCCTGGGACAGGTGAATACGCAGTATTTT.

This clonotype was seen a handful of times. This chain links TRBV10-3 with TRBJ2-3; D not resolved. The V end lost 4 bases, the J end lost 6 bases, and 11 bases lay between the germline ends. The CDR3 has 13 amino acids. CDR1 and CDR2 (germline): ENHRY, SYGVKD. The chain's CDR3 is CAISGSTADTQYF. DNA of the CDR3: TGTGCCATCAGTGGGTCGACGGCCGATACGCAGTATTTT.

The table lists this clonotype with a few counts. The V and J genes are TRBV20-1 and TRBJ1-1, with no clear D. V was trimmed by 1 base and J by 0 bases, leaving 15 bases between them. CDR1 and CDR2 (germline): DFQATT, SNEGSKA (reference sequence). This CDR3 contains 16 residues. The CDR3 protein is CSARGPSAAMNTEAFF. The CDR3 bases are TGCAGTGCTAGAGGCCCCAGTGCGGCAATGAACACTGAAGCTTTCTTT.

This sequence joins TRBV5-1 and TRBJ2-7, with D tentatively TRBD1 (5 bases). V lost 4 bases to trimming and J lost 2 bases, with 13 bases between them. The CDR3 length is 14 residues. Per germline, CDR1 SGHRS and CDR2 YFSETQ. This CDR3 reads CASSIDKGTYEQYF. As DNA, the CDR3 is TGCGCCAGCAGCATCGATAAGGGGACCTACGAGCAGTACTTC.

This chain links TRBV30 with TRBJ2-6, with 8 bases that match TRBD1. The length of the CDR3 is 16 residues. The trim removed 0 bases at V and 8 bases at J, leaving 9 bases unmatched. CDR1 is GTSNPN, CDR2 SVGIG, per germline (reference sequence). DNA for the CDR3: TGTGCCTGGAGTGTACAGAGGACAGGGAGCTCCAACGTCCTGACTTTC. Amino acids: CAWSVQRTGSSNVLTF.

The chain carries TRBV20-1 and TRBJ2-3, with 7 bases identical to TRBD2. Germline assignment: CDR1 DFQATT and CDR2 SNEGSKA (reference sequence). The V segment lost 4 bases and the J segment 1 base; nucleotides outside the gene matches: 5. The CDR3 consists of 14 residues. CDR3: CSAIGGGRTDTQYF. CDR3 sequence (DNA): TGCAGTGCTATTGGGGGGGGACGCACAGATACGCAGTATTTT.

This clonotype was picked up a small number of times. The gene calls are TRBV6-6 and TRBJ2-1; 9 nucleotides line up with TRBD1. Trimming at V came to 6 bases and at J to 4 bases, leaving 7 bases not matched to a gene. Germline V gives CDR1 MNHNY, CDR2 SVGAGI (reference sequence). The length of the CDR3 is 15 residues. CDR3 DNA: TGTGCCAGCAGAGTAACGGGACAGGGTTACAATGAGCAGTTCTTC. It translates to CASRVTGQGYNEQFF.

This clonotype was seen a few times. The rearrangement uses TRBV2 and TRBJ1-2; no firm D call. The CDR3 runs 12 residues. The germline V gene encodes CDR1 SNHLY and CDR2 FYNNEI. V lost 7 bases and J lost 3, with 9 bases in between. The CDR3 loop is CASTTFDYGYTF. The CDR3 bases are TGTGCCAGCACCACTTTTGACTATGGCTACACCTTC.

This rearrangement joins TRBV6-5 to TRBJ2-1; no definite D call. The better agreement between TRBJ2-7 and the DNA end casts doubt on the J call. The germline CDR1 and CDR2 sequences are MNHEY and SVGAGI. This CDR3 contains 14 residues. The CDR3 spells CASSYVGEVSEQYF. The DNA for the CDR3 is TGTGCCAGCAGTTACGTTGGGGAAGTTTCCGAGCAGTACTTC.

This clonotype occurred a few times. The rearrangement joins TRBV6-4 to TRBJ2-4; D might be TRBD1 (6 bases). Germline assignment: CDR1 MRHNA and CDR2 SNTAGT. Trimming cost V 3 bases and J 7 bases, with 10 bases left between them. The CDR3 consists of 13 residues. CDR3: CASSERRGNIQYF. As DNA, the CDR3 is TGTGCCAGCAGTGAACGCAGGGGTAACATTCAGTACTTC.

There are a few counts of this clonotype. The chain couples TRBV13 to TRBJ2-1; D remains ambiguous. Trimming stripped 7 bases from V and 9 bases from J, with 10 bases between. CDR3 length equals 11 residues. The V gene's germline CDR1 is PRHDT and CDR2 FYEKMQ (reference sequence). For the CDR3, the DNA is TGTGCCAGCACCGCCGGTGGTGAGCAGTTCTTC. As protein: CASTAGGEQFF.

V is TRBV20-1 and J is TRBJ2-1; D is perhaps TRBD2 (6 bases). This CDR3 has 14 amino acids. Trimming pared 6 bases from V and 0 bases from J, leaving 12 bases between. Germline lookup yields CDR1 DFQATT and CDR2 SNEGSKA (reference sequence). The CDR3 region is CSAREASSYNEQFF. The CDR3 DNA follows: TGCAGTGCCAGGGAGGCAAGCTCCTACAATGAGCAGTTCTTC.

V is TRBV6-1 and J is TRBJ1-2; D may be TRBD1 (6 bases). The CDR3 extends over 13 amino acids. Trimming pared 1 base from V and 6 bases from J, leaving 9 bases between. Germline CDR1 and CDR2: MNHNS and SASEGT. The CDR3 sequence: CASSEVSGDGYTF. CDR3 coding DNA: TGTGCCAGCAGTGAAGTGTCAGGGGATGGCTACACCTTC.

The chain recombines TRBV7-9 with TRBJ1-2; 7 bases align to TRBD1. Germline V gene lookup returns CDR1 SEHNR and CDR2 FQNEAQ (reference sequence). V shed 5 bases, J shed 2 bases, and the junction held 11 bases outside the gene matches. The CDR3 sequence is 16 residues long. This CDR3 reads CASSPSTGQLNYGYTF. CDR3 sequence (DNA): TGTGCCAGCAGCCCGTCTACGGGACAGCTGAACTATGGCTACACCTTC.